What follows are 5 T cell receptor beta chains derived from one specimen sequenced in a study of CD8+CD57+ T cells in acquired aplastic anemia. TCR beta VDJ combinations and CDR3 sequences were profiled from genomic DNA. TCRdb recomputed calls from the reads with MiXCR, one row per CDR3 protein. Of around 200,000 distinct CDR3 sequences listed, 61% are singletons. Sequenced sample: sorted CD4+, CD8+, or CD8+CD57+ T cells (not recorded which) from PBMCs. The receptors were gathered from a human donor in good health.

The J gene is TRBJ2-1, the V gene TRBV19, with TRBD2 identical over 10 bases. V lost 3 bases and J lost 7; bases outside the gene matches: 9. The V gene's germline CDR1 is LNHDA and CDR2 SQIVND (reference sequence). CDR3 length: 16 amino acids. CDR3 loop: CASSMNWASGGNEQFF. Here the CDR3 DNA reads TGTGCCAGTAGTATGAATTGGGCTAGCGGGGGTAATGAGCAGTTCTTC.

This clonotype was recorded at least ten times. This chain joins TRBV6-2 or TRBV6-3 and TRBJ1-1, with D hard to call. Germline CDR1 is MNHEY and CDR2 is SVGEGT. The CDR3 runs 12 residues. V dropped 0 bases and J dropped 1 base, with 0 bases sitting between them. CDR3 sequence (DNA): TGTGCCAGCAGTTACTCGAACACTGAAGCTTTCTTT. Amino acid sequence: CASSYSNTEAFF.

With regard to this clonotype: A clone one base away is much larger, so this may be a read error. The CDR3 coding sequence is TGTACCAGCAGGGCTAGTAGCGGAGAGAGCTCCTACGAGCAGTACTTC. Translated: CTSRASSGESSYEQYF. The rearrangement uses TRBV6-1 and TRBJ2-7; a weak D match, TRBD2 (6 bases). CDR3 length equals 16 residues. CDR1 MNHNS and CDR2 SASEGT come from the germline V gene.

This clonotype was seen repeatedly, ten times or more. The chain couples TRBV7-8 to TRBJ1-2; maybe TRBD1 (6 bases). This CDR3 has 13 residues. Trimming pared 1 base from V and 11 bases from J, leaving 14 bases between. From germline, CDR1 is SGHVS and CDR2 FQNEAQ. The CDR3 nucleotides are TGTGCCAGCAGCTTAGGCGTTACACAGGGATACACCTTC. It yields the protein CASSLGVTQGYTF.

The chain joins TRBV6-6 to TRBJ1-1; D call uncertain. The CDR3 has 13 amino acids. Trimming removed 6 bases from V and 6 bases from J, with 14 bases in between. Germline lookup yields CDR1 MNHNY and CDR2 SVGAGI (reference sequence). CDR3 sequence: CASSSVSGSEAFF. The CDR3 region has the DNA TGTGCCAGCAGCTCGGTCTCGGGGTCTGAAGCTTTCTTT.